The clone carrying this T cell receptor (beta chain) occurred many times. Germline-derived CDR1 and CDR2 are DFQATT and SNEGSKA (reference sequence). There are 17 residues in the CDR3. Trimming at V came to 1 base and at J to 3 bases, leaving 10 bases not matched to a gene. Using unique molecular identifiers, the investigators prepared the TCRbeta library. In TCRdb, the PCR reads were re-called with MiXCR into one record per CDR3 protein. The data show about 200,000 distinct CDR3 sequences, with approximately 6.9% seen just once and more than 5.5% held by the top ten. The sample comes from a study of T-cell reconstitution after alpha-beta-depleted transplantation in children.

The sequences come from PBMCs, collected before TCRalphabeta/CD19-depleted stem cell transplant. The chain has TRBV20-1 and TRBJ2-5, with TRBD2 identical over 11 bases. The clonotype was recovered from a boy aged 2-9 years with acute lymphoblastic leukemia, due to receive a stem cell transplant. The CDR3 DNA sequence: TGCAGTGCTAGAGTTTTAGCGGGGGGGCTCGGCAAAGAGACCCAGTACTTC. As protein: CSARVLAGGLGKETQYF.